This TCR beta chain was profiled in a study of CD8+ T cells in alopecia areata. Treatment defined: oral pan-JAK inhibitor, 5-10 mg twice daily. In this sample, this clone turned up once. The CDR3 has 15 amino acids. V shed 2 bases and J shed 1 base, with 10 bases lying between them. Germline CDR1 reads SEHNR; CDR2 reads FQNEAQ (reference sequence). As the sequencing template, cDNA was produced by extracting RNA and reverse transcribing it. Data came from immunoSEQ multiplex PCR; TCRdb stores just in-frame clones and leaves some out. The data contain fewer than 110,000 clones, 86% of them singletons. The material was CD8+ T cells sorted from blood, obtained between weeks 30 and 35, from a patient treated with tofacitinib. The chain recombines TRBV7-9 with TRBJ2-3; a possible D gene is TRBD2 (6 bases). The sequence derives from a human donor with alopecia areata. CDR3 sequence reads: CASSLISSGTDTQYF. DNA for the CDR3: TGTGCCAGCAGCTTAATATCTAGCGGCACAGATACGCAGTATTTT.